Presented here are 19 T cell receptor beta chains from one specimen sequenced in a study of T cells after yellow fever vaccination. TCRdb reprocessed the 5' RACE reads via MiXCR and lists one record per CDR3 protein. This table has 150,000 to 200,000 distinct CDR3 sequences, around 9.7% appearing once. The sample here was CD8+ T cells sorted from PBMCs, taken 45 days after the yellow fever booster vaccination. The receptors shown here come from a man between 18 and 35 years old who received the YFV17D yellow fever vaccine.

This clonotype was counted only a few times. The rearrangement uses TRBV12-3 or TRBV12-4 and TRBJ2-2; TRBD2 matches 8 bases. This CDR3 is 15 amino acids long. The junction had 11 bases not matched to a gene; V was cut back by 7 bases and J by 7 bases. The CDR3 bases are TGTGCCAGCACCCAACTCACGGGGGGGGTCGGGGAGCTGTTTTTT. Translating gives CASTQLTGGVGELFF.

This sequence joins TRBV7-2 and TRBJ2-3; TRBD2 matches 8 bases. Trimming took 8 bases from V and 5 from J; bases not matched to a gene: 6. There are 13 residues in the CDR3. Germline-derived CDR1 and CDR2 are SGHTA and FQGNSA. The CDR3 protein is CASLTGGLDTQYF. DNA for the CDR3: TGTGCCAGCCTCACGGGGGGGCTAGATACGCAGTATTTT.

This clonotype was detected ten times or more. The genes are TRBV4-1 and TRBJ1-1; 7 bases are shared with TRBD1. This CDR3 spans 13 amino acids. V dropped 5 bases and J dropped 2; count of bases not matched to a gene: 2. From germline, CDR1 is MGHRA and CDR2 YSYEKL. CDR3 nucleotide sequence: TGCGCCAGCAGCGACAGGGAAAACACTGAAGCTTTCTTT. Translated: CASSDRENTEAFF.

This clonotype turned up a few times. The rearrangement links TRBV6-5 to TRBJ2-7, with 11 bases fitting TRBD1. The J segment lost 7 bases and the V segment lost 4 bases, leaving 9 bases of the junction unmatched. Germline CDR1 is MNHEY and CDR2 is SVGAGI. There are 15 residues in the CDR3. For the CDR3, the DNA is TGTGCCAGCAGTTCGGGGACAGGGGGGCTGGGAGAGCAGTACTTC. This gives the protein CASSSGTGGLGEQYF.

In its sample, this clonotype was seen a few times. The CDR3 is CASTLTRRGYAEAFF. CDR3 coding DNA: TGTGCCAGTACCTTGACGCGCAGGGGGTACGCTGAAGCTTTCTTT. The V gene is TRBV19, the J gene TRBJ1-1; 7 nucleotides agree with TRBD1. The trim removed 7 bases at V and 6 bases at J, leaving 14 bases unmatched. The CDR3 runs 15 residues. The germline CDR1 and CDR2 sequences are LNHDA and SQIVND (reference sequence).

This clonotype was seen only a few times. This chain connects TRBV27 to TRBJ2-5, with D unresolved. With 1 base removed from V and 5 bases from J, the gap between germline ends came to 11 bases. CDR3 length: 14 residues. CDR1 is MNHEY and CDR2 is SMNVEV in the germline V gene (reference sequence). Written as DNA, the CDR3 is TGTGCCAGCAGTTTATTGGTTTCCAGGGAGACCCAGTACTTC. The encoded protein is CASSLLVSRETQYF.

This clonotype has ten or more counts. V usage is TRBV7-9 and J usage is TRBJ1-1; D is unclear. The V and J ends lost 1 base and 1 base respectively, with 7 bases between them. This CDR3 has 14 amino acids. Germline values: CDR1 SEHNR, CDR2 FQNEAQ (reference sequence). The CDR3 sequence is CASSLGRENTEAFF. The CDR3 region has the DNA TGTGCCAGCAGCTTAGGGCGGGAGAACACTGAAGCTTTCTTT.

This clonotype was seen more than once but under ten times. This chain connects TRBV19 to TRBJ1-5, with 8 bases identical to TRBD1. Germline CDR1 LNHDA, CDR2 SQIVND (reference sequence). This CDR3 spans 15 amino acids. Trimming removed 5 bases from V and 0 bases from J; junction bases left unmatched: 3. CDR3 nucleotide sequence: TGTGCCAGTAGTGACAGGGGACTTAGCAATCAGCCCCAGCATTTT. Translated: CASSDRGLSNQPQHF.

This clonotype was counted ten times or more. DNA of the CDR3: TGCAGTGCTAGATGGGGAGGGCCAACTGAAGCTTTCTTT. Its translation is CSARWGGPTEAFF. The rearrangement joins TRBV20-1 to TRBJ1-1; D is uncertain. Germline V gene sequence: CDR1 DFQATT, CDR2 SNEGSKA (reference sequence). Deletions cut 2 bases from V and 5 bases from J, with 12 bases between. CDR3 size: 13 residues.

This clonotype has more than one count but fewer than ten. The chain uses TRBV6-2 or TRBV6-3 and TRBJ1-2; D is possibly TRBD1 (6 bases). Germline V lookup: CDR1 MNHEY, CDR2 SVGEGT. The length of the CDR3 is 14 residues. V lost 7 bases, J lost 5 bases, and 17 bases lay in between. The CDR3 here is CASTERGHHYGYTF. Here the CDR3 DNA reads TGTGCCAGCACCGAGAGGGGACACCATTATGGCTACACCTTC.

This chain links TRBV4-1 with TRBJ1-5; no firm D call. The germline V and J ends were trimmed by 4 bases and 3 bases, with 13 bases remaining between them. The CDR3 consists of 15 residues. Germline CDR1 MGHRA, CDR2 YSYEKL. This chain's CDR3 is CASSPQSDINQPQHF. The CDR3 DNA is TGCGCCAGCAGCCCCCAGAGTGATATCAATCAGCCCCAGCATTTT.

The V call is TRBV12-3 or TRBV12-4, the J call TRBJ2-1, with 10 bases that match TRBD2. The V gene end was trimmed by 6 bases and the J gene end by 15 bases; junction bases not matched to a gene: 11. The CDR3 has 13 amino acids. The CDR3 DNA sequence: TGTGCCAGCAGCCTCGGACTAGCGGAAAGCCGGTTCTTC. Amino acids: CASSLGLAESRFF.

There are a few counts of this clonotype. The V gene is TRBV27, the J gene TRBJ1-2; D might be TRBD1 (5 bases). CDR1 and CDR2 (germline): MNHEY, SMNVEV (reference sequence). The CDR3 is 16 amino acids. The V end was cut by 7 bases, the J end by 7 bases, with 25 bases between. The CDR3 spells CASTVWGRKKWGGYTF. Written as DNA, the CDR3 is TGTGCCAGCACTGTCTGGGGACGAAAAAAATGGGGTGGCTACACCTTC.

The CDR3 loop reads CASSLYYFTDDLNTEAFF. DNA of the CDR3: TGTGCCAGTAGTCTCTATTATTTCACAGACGATTTGAACACTGAAGCTTTCTTT. The chain is built from TRBV19 and TRBJ1-1, with no clear D. The CDR3 has 18 amino acids. The germline gives CDR1 LNHDA, CDR2 SQIVND (reference sequence). The ends were cut back, 5 bases at V and 0 bases at J, with 22 bases in the middle.

The chain employs TRBV15 and TRBJ2-7, with 7 bases fitting TRBD1. The CDR3 has 16 residues. The germline V gene has CDR1 LNHNV and CDR2 YYDKDF (reference sequence). The V segment lost 0 bases and the J segment 1 base; nucleotides outside the gene matches: 6. In DNA, the CDR3 is TGTGCCACCAGCAGAGATCTTGGGACAGCTTCCTACGAGCAGTACTTC. Encoded protein: CATSRDLGTASYEQYF.

The sample holds a few counts of this clonotype. This chain joins TRBV12-3 or TRBV12-4 and TRBJ2-7, with D unresolved. The V gene lost 2 bases and the J gene lost 1 base, with 12 bases spanning the gap. This CDR3 comprises 15 residues. The CDR3 DNA is TGTGCCAGCAGTTTATCCCCGGACGGGTCCTACGAGCAGTACGTC. Protein sequence: CASSLSPDGSYEQYV.

The rearrangement uses TRBV4-1 and TRBJ2-6; D remains unclear. The CDR3 consists of 16 residues. Germline lookup yields CDR1 MGHRA and CDR2 YSYEKL. The V end lost 0 bases, the J end lost 2 bases, and 8 bases lay between the germline ends. The CDR3: CASSQDGSTGANVLTF. CDR3 DNA: TGCGCCAGCAGCCAAGACGGCTCAACTGGGGCCAACGTCCTGACTTTC.

This clonotype was seen only a few times. V usage is TRBV6-2 or TRBV6-3 and J usage is TRBJ2-1; 7 bases fit TRBD2. The CDR3 contains 15 residues. Germline loops: CDR1 MNHEY, CDR2 SVGEGT. With 4 bases clipped from V and 8 bases from J, the junction kept 11 bases outside the gene matches. This chain's CDR3 is CASSSGSGVVHEQFF. CDR3 coding DNA: TGTGCCAGCAGTTCGGGGAGCGGGGTGGTCCATGAGCAGTTCTTC.

This clonotype was seen a few times. The genes are TRBV12-3 or TRBV12-4 and TRBJ2-2, with TRBD2 identical over 8 bases. V dropped 3 bases and J dropped 6; count of bases not matched to a gene: 0. This CDR3 is built from 13 residues. CDR3 DNA sequence: TGTGCCAGCAGTTTTAGCGGGGCCGGGGAGCTGTTTTTT. It encodes CASSFSGAGELFF.